The 7 T cell receptor beta chains given below trace back to one sample, sequenced in a study of CD8 T cells in ankylosing spondylitis. Antigens of these TCRs are unknown. Findings and limits, study-wide: A TCR beta motif made of 7 to 9 highly homologous variants seemed typical of ankylosing spondylitis blood.

TCRdb passed the 5' RACE reads through MiXCR, listing each CDR3 protein once. Of fewer than 400,000 distinct CDR3 sequences listed, less than 9.5% are singletons. The sequenced sample was blood, either unsorted or a sorted T cell fraction (not recorded which). Receptor source: a male donor with ankylosing spondylitis.

The chain uses TRBV24-1 and TRBJ2-2; TRBD2 aligns across 7 bases. The CDR3 spans 13 residues. Germline V CDR1 and CDR2: KGHDR, SFDVKD. Trimming cost V 8 bases and J 4 bases; bases outside gene matches: 3. Here the CDR3 DNA reads TGTGCCACCACCGGGGGGAGCACCGGGGAGCTGTTTTTT. It yields the protein CATTGGSTGELFF.

This clonotype was counted at least ten times. The chain uses TRBV20-1 and TRBJ2-7; 7 nucleotides match TRBD2. This CDR3 is built from 12 residues. V gave up 7 bases and J gave up 3 bases; unmatched junction bases: 6. Germline V gene sequence: CDR1 DFQATT, CDR2 SNEGSKA (reference sequence). This CDR3 is CSGVGGSYEQYF. In DNA, the CDR3 is TGCAGTGGTGTTGGCGGGAGCTACGAGCAGTACTTC.

The count of this clonotype is one. The chain combines TRBV11-1 with TRBJ2-1, with 12 bases matching TRBD2. V shed 2 bases, J shed 2 bases, and the junction held 7 bases outside the gene matches. From germline, CDR1 is SGHAT and CDR2 FQDESV (reference sequence). This CDR3 is built from 18 residues. The CDR3 sequence: CASSLRLAGEWTYNEQFF. CDR3 DNA: TGTGCCAGCAGCTTACGACTAGCGGGAGAGTGGACCTACAATGAGCAGTTCTTC.

This clonotype appeared a few times. The gene calls are TRBV7-9 and TRBJ2-3; 11 nucleotides line up with TRBD2. The V gene's germline CDR1 is SEHNR and CDR2 FQNEAQ (reference sequence). V was clipped by 5 bases and J by 5 bases; unmatched bases: 6. The CDR3 extends over 15 amino acids. CDR3 in DNA: TGTGCCAGCAGCCAACTAGCGGGAGTGGAAGATACGCAGTATTTT. Its protein is CASSQLAGVEDTQYF.

There are a few counts of this clonotype. The chain has TRBV14 and TRBJ1-4, with TRBD1 matching 7 bases. The CDR3 is made up of 17 amino acids. J was trimmed by 0 bases and V by 3 bases; bases with no gene match: 7. CDR1 and CDR2 from the germline V gene are SGHDN and FVKESK. CDR3 DNA: TGTGCCAGCAGCCATCAAGACAGGGTGGCAACTAATGAAAAACTGTTTTTT. Protein: CASSHQDRVATNEKLFF. The variable domain in full, completed from reference TRBV14 and TRBJ1-4, reads EAGVTQFPSHSVIEKGQTVTLRCDPISGHDNLYWYRRVMGKEIKFLLHFVKESKQDESGMPNNRFLAERTGGTYSTLKVQPAELEDSGVYFCASSHQDRVATNEKLFFGSGTQLSVL.

This clonotype has only a few counts. This sequence joins TRBV20-1 and TRBJ2-7; TRBD1 or TRBD2 may be the D gene (5 bases each). CDR1 DFQATT and CDR2 SNEGSKA come from the germline V gene (reference sequence). The CDR3 covers 15 residues. The V end lost 0 bases, the J end lost 0 bases, and 12 bases lay between the germline ends. The CDR3, as DNA: TGCAGTGCTAGAGACCCTTGGGGGAACTCCTACGAGCAGTACTTC. This sequence encodes CSARDPWGNSYEQYF.

This clonotype was observed many times. The genes are TRBV10-3 and TRBJ2-3; D possibly corresponds to TRBD1 (5 bases). Germline lookup yields CDR1 ENHRY and CDR2 SYGVKD. V was pared by 6 bases and J by 7 bases, with 8 bases between. This CDR3 is built from 11 residues. The CDR3 spells CAISQGYTQYF. The CDR3 nucleotides read TGTGCCATCAGCCAGGGCTATACGCAGTATTTT.